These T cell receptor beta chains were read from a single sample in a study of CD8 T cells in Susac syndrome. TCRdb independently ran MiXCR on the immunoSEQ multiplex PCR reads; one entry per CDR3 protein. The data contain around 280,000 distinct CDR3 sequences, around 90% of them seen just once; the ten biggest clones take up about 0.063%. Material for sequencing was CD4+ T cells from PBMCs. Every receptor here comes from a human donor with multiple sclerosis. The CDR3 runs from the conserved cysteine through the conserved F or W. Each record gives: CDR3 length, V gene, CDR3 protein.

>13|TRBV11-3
CASSPGGLSGYTF
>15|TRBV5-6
CASSVLGKRDNEQFF
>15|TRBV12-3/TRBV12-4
CASSFMGETNYGYTF
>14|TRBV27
CASSLGTGDSGYTF
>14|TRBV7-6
CASSLISEGEEQYF
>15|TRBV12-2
CASRLGGGRFFEQFF
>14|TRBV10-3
CAISASGRTYEQYF
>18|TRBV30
CAWSEGLAGLLAKNIQYF
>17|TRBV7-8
CASSSQRGVFSYNEQFF
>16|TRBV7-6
CASSSGLADNTGELFF
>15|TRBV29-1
CSVVSGLAGRFEQYF
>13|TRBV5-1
CASSLPEGHEAFF
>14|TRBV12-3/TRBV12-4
CASSPQDTTYEQYF
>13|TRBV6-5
CASSYSVNYGYTF
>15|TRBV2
CASRGDRGSNTEAFF
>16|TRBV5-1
CASSFDGTSNTGELFF
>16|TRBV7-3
CASSPYGLAGDNEQFF
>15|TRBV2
CASSGNPATADTQYF
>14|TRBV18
CASSPGQGHEKLFF
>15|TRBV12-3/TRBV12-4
CATGGRASNTGELFF
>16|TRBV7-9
CASAVRAGGGGDTQYF
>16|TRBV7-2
CASSFGTGTSGRGQYF
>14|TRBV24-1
CATSSRSNTGELFF
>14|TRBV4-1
CASSQGDRGEKLFF
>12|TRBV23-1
CATMEVNQPQHF
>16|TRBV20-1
CSAEEGGASSYNEQFF
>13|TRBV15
CATSPLSEDTQYF
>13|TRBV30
CAWSLWANEKLFF
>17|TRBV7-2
CASSFPGLAGGPNEQYF
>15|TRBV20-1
CSAIGLAGVSYEQYF
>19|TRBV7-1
CASSSSGTSGRLHTDTQYF
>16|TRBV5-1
CASSVRLAESTDTQYF
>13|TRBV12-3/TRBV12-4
CASSLAVTVGYTF
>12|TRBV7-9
CASSPLRGSAFF
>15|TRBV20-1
CSARRPDRADQPQHF
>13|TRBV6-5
CASSRYSTHEQYF
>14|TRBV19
CASSLPLYHQPQHF
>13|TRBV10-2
CASSREVGYEQYF
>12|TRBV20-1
CSASGSTDTQYF
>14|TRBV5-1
CASSLAGPSGELFF
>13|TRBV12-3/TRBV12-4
CASSFYRDGELFF
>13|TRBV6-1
CASSRLTYNEQFF
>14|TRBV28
CASSPGDRPYEQYF
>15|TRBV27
CASSARTGIGQPQHF
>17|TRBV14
CASSQYPGTHFPHEQYF
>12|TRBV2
CASSEDGVGQFF
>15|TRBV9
CASSAGLAGFNEQFF
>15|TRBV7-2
CASSLEGAGANVLTF
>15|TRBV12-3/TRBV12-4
CASDRGGTSNQPQHF
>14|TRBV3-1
CASSQGRRGDEQFF